Detailed here is one T cell receptor beta chain. Its specificity is unknown. This entry is derived from a study of response to subunit inactivated influenza vaccine. One entry per CDR3 protein results from TCRdb running MiXCR on the RT-PCR reads. The sample contains about 520,000 distinct CDR3 sequences, around 25% of which appear only once. Study-wide results and limits: Each seasonal flu vaccination may recruit only limited new T cells, authors suggested.

This CDR3 comprises 16 residues. The V end was cut by 0 bases, the J end by 1 base, with 12 bases between. The germline gives CDR1 SGHTA, CDR2 FQGNSA. The chain combines TRBV7-2 with TRBJ1-1; D is uncertain. This material consisted of CD4+ T cells sorted from PBMCs, taken roughly 5 days after vaccination. The TCR was taken from a man in his forties or fifties who received an inactivated influenza vaccine. The CDR3 region has the DNA TGTGCCAGCAGCTTAGCGGCCACCCCTCGGAACACTGAAGCTTTCTTT. The encoded protein is CASSLAATPRNTEAFF.